This T cell receptor (beta chain) derives from a study of shared clonotypes between healthy human individuals. Study observations and caveats: Expectations were that clonotype sharing among donors would be affected by sequencing depth. Naive subsets usually exceeded memory subsets in estimated richness.

The table came from immunoSEQ multiplex PCR; TCRdb's copy has only in-frame clones and leaves some out. The table shows fewer than 2.5 million clones, with 93% occurring only once. This CDR3 has 17 amino acids. V was pared by 3 bases and J by 8 bases, with 15 bases of the junction left unmatched. CDR1 is MGHRA, CDR2 YSYEKL, per germline. This clone was seen just once. Its antigen is unidentified. The chain joins TRBV4-1 to TRBJ1-4, with TRBD1 identical over 7 bases. Sequenced material: naive CD4+ T cells from PBMCs. As for subset: CD45RA+ positively selected. This TCR was recovered from a man younger than 35 in good health. Some clones in this sample may be carry-over from other donors' samples. CDR3 sequence: CASSHARDSRQGEKLFF. DNA for the CDR3: TGCGCCAGCAGCCATGCCCGGGACAGCCGGCAGGGGGAAAAACTGTTTTTT.